This TCR beta chain is from a study of blood T cell repertoires in COVID-19. Study as a whole: Italy, Spain and the United States were the sources of the convalescent and acute COVID-19 samples. Sources were T cells, B-cell-depleted T cells, or PBMCs; the material itself was cDNA or gDNA.

The data were produced by immunoSEQ multiplex PCR, yet TCRdb's version contains in-frame clones alone and is incomplete. The sample yields about 140,000 clones, around 78% seen once. Germline lookup yields CDR1 SGHAT and CDR2 FQNNGV. CDR3 length: 14 residues. V lost 1 base and J 5 bases, leaving 11 bases between the germline ends. The clonotype was recovered from an elderly woman with active or convalescent COVID-19. This sequence joins TRBV11-2 and TRBJ2-5; D gene uncertain. Source material: peripheral blood. CDR3 DNA sequence: TGTGCCAGCAGCTTAGGTCTAACCACGGAGACCCAGTACTTC. Its protein is CASSLGLTTETQYF.